This T cell receptor (beta chain) stems from a study of cytomegalovirus exposure and HLA in healthy donors. For the study at large: There were 117 million unique TCR beta sequences, drawn from 180 million or so T cells, in an earlier analysis. Study-level findings and limits: Rare TCR sequences dominated, though some public TCRs recurred in many donors. Sequencing likely produced, as an artifact, a cluster of highly shared sequence variants.

The PCR employed 60 Vbeta primers together with 13 Jbeta primers. The data were produced by immunoSEQ multiplex PCR, yet TCRdb's version contains in-frame clones alone and is incomplete. The sample lists 150,000 or so clones; roughly four fifths were seen once. This clone was found once. Its antigen is not identified. The germline V gene has CDR1 LNHDA and CDR2 SQIVND (reference sequence). This CDR3 spans 14 amino acids. The junction had 5 bases not matched to a gene; V was cut back by 7 bases and J by 5 bases. V and J are TRBV19 and TRBJ2-1, with 10 bases identical to TRBD2. The TCR comes from a man between 18 and 35 years old in good health and CMV-seropositive. The sample consisted of PBMCs. The CDR3 loop is CASKTSGANNEQFF. Written as DNA, the CDR3 is TGTGCCAGTAAAACTAGCGGGGCCAACAATGAGCAGTTCTTC. The entire variable domain, with the rest obtained from reference TRBV19 and TRBJ2-1, is as follows: DGGITQSPKYLFRKEGQNVTLSCEQNLNHDAMYWYRQDPGQGLRLIYYSQIVNDFQKGDIAEGYSVSREKKESFPLTVTSAQKNPTAFYLCASKTSGANNEQFFGPGTRLTVL.